This T cell receptor beta chain was obtained from a study of cytomegalovirus exposure and HLA in healthy donors. Study-wide points: There was a cluster of highly shared sequence variants that was likely a sequencing artifact.

The germline V gene encodes CDR1 MNHNS and CDR2 SASEGT. V shed 6 bases, J shed 2 bases, and the junction held 9 bases outside the gene matches. The CDR3 contains 15 residues. Of note for this clone: What it recognizes is unknown.

PCR primers comprised 60 Vbeta and 13 Jbeta primers. Produced via immunoSEQ multiplex PCR; TCRdb's table is partial and in-frame only. Seen here are about 150,000 clones, 60% to 80% observed once, and the top ten hold 0.55% to 0.8%. This sequence was found in a male donor in good health and CMV-seronegative. The chain carries TRBV6-1 and TRBJ2-7, with 8 bases aligning to TRBD1. The sample consisted of PBMCs. Written as DNA, the CDR3 is TGTGCCAGCAGCCCGACAGGGGACACCGCCTACGAGCAGTACTTC. It is translated as CASSPTGDTAYEQYF.